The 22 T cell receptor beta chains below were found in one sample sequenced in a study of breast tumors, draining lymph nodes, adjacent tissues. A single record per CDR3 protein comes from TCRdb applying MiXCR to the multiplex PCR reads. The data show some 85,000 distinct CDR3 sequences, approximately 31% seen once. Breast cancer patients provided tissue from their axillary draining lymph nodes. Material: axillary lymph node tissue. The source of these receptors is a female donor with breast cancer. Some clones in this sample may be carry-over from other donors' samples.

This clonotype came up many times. CDR3 sequence reads: CASSPVTDAYTEAFF. Here the CDR3 DNA reads TGTGCCAGCTCACCAGTCACGGACGCATACACTGAAGCTTTCTTT. This chain uses TRBV18 with TRBJ1-1; no clear D gene. Trimming cost V 2 bases and J 3 bases, with 13 bases left between them. CDR1 KGHSH and CDR2 LQKENI come from the germline V gene. This CDR3 spans 15 amino acids.

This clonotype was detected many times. The DNA of the CDR3 is TGTGCCAGCAGCGCGACCTACGAGCAGTACTTC. This encodes CASSATYEQYF. This chain joins TRBV6-2 or TRBV6-3 and TRBJ2-7; the D is unclear. The germline gives CDR1 MNHEY, CDR2 SVGEGT. The V and J ends lost 6 bases and 2 bases respectively, with 5 bases between them. CDR3 length equals 11 residues.

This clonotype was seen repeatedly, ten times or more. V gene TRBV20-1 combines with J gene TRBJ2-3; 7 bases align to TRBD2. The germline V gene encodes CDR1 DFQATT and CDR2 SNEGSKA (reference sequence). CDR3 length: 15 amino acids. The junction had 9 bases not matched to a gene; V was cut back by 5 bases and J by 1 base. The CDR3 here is CSAQSSGAGTDTQYF. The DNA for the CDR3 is TGCAGTGCTCAGTCTAGCGGAGCCGGCACAGATACGCAGTATTTT.

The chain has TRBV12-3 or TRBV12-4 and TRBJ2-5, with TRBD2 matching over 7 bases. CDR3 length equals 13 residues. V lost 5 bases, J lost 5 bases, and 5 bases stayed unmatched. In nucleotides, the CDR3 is TGTGCCAGCAGTGAAAGGGGAGGGGAGACCCAGTACTTC. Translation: CASSERGGETQYF.

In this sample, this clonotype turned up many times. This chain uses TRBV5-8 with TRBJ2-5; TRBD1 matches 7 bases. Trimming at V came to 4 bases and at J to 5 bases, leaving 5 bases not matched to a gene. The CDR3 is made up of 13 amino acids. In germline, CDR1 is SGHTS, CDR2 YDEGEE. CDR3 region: CASSETGKETQYF. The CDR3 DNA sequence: TGTGCCAGCAGCGAGACAGGGAAGGAGACCCAGTACTTC.

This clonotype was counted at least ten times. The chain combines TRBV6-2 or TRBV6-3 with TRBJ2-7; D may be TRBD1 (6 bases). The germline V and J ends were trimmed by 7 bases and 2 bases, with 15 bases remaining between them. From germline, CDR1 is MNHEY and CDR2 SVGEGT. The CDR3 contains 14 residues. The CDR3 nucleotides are TGTGCCAGCACCTTGGACAGAGAGCCCTACGAGCAGTACTTC. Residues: CASTLDREPYEQYF.

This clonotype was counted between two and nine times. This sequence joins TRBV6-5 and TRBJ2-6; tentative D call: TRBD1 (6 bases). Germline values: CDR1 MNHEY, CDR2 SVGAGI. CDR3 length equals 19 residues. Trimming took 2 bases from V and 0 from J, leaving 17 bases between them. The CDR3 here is CASSYGQGLSPSGANVLTF. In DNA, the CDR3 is TGTGCCAGCAGTTACGGTCAGGGGTTATCCCCCTCTGGGGCCAACGTCCTGACTTTC.

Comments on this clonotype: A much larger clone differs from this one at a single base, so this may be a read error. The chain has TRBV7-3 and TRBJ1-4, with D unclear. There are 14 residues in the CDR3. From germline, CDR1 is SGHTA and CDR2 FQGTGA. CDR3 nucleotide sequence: TGTGCCAGCAGCTTATCTGCAACTAATGAAAGACTGTTTTTT. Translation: CASSLSATNERLFF.

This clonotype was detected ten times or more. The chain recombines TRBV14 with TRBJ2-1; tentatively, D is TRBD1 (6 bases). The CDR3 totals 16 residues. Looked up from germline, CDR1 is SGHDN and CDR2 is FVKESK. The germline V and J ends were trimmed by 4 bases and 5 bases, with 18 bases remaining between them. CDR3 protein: CASSPLVAGADNEQFF. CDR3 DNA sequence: TGTGCCAGCAGCCCGCTCGTGGCAGGGGCGGACAATGAGCAGTTCTTC. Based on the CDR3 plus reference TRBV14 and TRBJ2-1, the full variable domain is EAGVTQFPSHSVIEKGQTVTLRCDPISGHDNLYWYRRVMGKEIKFLLHFVKESKQDESGMPNNRFLAERTGGTYSTLKVQPAELEDSGVYFCASSPLVAGADNEQFFGPGTRLTVL.

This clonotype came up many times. The CDR3 reads CASSPAGTITAYEQYF. As DNA, the CDR3 is TGTGCCAGCAGTCCGGCCGGGACTATAACAGCCTACGAGCAGTACTTC. This chain uses TRBV12-3 or TRBV12-4 with TRBJ2-7; 7 bases are shared with TRBD2. The CDR3 is made up of 16 amino acids. V gave up 5 bases and J gave up 2 bases; unmatched junction bases: 12.

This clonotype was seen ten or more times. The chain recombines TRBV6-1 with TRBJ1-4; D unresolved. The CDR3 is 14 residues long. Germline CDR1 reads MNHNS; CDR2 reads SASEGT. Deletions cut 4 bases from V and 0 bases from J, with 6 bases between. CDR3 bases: TGTGCCAGCAGTGGACAAACAACTAATGAAAAACTGTTTTTT. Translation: CASSGQTTNEKLFF.

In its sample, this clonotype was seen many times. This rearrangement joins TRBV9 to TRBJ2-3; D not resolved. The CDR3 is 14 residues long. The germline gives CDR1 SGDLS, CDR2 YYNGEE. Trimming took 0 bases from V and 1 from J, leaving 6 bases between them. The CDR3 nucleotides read TGTGCCAGCAGCGTAGTAGGAGGCACAGATACGCAGTATTTT. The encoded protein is CASSVVGGTDTQYF.

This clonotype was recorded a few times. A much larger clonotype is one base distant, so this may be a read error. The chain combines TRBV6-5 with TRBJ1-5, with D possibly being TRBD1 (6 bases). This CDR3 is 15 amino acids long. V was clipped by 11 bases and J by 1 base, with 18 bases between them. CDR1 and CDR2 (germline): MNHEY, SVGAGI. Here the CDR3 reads CAASPDGGSNQPQHF. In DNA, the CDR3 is TGTGCCGCCTCCCCTGACGGGGGCAGCAATCAGCCCCAGCATTTT.

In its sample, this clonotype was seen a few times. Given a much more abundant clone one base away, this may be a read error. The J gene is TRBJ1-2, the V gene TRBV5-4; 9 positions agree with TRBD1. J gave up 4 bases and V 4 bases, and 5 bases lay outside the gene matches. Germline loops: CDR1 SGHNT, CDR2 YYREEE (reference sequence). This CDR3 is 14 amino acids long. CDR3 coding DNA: TGTGCCAGCAGCCGGGACAGGGCCCCCTATGGCTACACCTTC. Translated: CASSRDRAPYGYTF.

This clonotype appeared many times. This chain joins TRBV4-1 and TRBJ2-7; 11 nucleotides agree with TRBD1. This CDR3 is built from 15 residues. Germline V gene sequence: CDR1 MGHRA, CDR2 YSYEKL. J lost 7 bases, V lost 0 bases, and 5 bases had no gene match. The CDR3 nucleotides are TGCGCCAGCAGCCAAGAGTTAGGGACAGGGGGGGAGCAGTACTTC. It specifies CASSQELGTGGEQYF.

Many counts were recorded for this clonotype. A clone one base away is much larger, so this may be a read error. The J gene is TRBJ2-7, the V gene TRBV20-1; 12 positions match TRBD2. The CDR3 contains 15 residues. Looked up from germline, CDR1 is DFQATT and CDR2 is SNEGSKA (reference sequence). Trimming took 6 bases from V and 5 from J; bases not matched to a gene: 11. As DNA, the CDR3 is TGCAGTGCCGCGACTAGCGGGAGACTCACGGACGAGCAGTACTTC. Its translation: CSAATSGRLTDEQYF.

The CDR3 sequence is CASTSPYAWEQYF. The CDR3 bases are TGTGCCAGCACCAGTCCTTATGCCTGGGAGCAGTACTTC. The chain employs TRBV7-9 and TRBJ2-7; D call uncertain. V was shortened by 7 bases and J by 7 bases, with 17 bases between the two germline ends. This CDR3 is built from 13 residues. CDR1 is SEHNR and CDR2 is FQNEAQ in the germline V gene (reference sequence).

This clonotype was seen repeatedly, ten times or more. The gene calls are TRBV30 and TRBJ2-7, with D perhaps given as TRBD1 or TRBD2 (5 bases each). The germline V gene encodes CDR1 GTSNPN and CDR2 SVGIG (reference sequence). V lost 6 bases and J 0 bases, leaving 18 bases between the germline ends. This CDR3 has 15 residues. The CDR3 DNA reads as TGTGCCTGCAATCCGGGACGAAAGAGCTCCTACGAGCAGTACTTC. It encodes CACNPGRKSSYEQYF.

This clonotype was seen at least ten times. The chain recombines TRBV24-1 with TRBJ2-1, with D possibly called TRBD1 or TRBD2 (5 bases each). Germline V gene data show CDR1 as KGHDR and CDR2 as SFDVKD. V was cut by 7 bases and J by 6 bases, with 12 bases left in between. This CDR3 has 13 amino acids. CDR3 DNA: TGTGCCACCAGGAAATCCGGGGCCAATGAGCAGTTCTTC. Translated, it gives CATRKSGANEQFF.

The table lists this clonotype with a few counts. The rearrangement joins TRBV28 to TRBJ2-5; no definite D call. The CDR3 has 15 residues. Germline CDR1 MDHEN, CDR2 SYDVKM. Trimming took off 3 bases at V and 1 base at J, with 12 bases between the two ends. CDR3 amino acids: CASSFGADPQETQYF. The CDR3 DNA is TGTGCCAGCAGTTTCGGTGCCGATCCCCAAGAGACCCAGTACTTC.

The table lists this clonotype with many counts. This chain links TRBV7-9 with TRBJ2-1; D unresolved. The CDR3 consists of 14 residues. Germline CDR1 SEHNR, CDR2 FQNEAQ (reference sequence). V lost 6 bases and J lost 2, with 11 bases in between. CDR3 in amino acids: CASSHERTYNEQFF. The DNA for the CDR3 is TGTGCCAGCAGTCATGAGCGAACCTACAATGAGCAGTTCTTC.

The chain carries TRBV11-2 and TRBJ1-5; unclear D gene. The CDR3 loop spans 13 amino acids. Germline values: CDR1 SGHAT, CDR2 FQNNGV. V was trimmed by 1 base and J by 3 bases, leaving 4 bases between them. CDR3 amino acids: CASSLAPNQPQHF. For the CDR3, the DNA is TGTGCCAGCAGCTTAGCTCCCAATCAGCCCCAGCATTTT.